This is a list of T cell receptor beta chains from one sample in a study of T cells in Graves' hyperthyroidism and ophthalmopathy. One entry per CDR3 protein results from TCRdb running MiXCR on the multiplex PCR reads. The data show 400,000 to 500,000 distinct CDR3 sequences, 13% to 15% seen once. Material for sequencing was blood. These receptors came from a young woman with Graves' hyperthyroidism. Both conserved end residues are part of each CDR3. The D gene is left open where the match is weak. Part of the rows lack a size; the others show once, few, many or a class for expanded clones.

D,size,J,V,CDR3,DNA
NA,many,TRBJ1-4,TRBV30,CACPHGGNRGEKLFF,TGTGCCTGCCCCCACGGAGGCAACCGAGGTGAAAAACTGTTTTTT
TRBD1,NA,TRBJ1-3,TRBV28,CASSLWGQPGSGNTIYF,TGTGCCAGCAGTTTATGGGGACAGCCCGGCTCTGGAAACACCATATATTTT
NA,few,TRBJ1-5,TRBV20-1,CSAPQGWEQPQHF,TGCAGTGCACCCCAGGGGTGGGAACAGCCCCAGCATTTT
NA,many,TRBJ2-3,TRBV7-9,CASSLRSGTDTQYF,TGTGCCAGCAGCTTACGCAGCGGGACAGATACGCAGTATTTT
TRBD1,many,TRBJ2-7,TRBV11-2,CASSSLTGGHEQYF,TGTGCCAGCAGCTCCCTGACAGGGGGCCACGAGCAGTACTTC
NA,few,TRBJ2-3,TRBV25-1,CASSPPRANTDTQYF,TGTGCCAGCAGTCCCCCCCGAGCTAACACAGATACGCAGTATTTT
TRBD1,NA,TRBJ1-5,TRBV12-3/TRBV12-4,CASSPSGGAGLGQPQHF,TGTGCCAGCAGTCCCTCAGGGGGGGCCGGTCTCGGTCAGCCCCAGCATTTT
TRBD2,many,TRBJ2-1,TRBV28,CASPPASGHVSSYNEQFF,TGTGCCAGCCCCCCGGCTAGCGGACACGTTAGCTCCTACAATGAGCAGTTCTTC
TRBD1,NA,TRBJ1-1,TRBV20-1,CSLGQGAKNTEAFF,TGCAGTCTTGGACAGGGGGCGAAAAACACTGAAGCTTTCTTT
NA,many,TRBJ2-7,TRBV12-3/TRBV12-4,CASSLAATLGQYF,TGTGCCAGCAGTTTAGCTGCGACACTCGGGCAGTACTTC
TRBD1,many,TRBJ2-1,TRBV20-1,CSAREGGTGGYNEQFF,TGCAGTGCTAGAGAAGGAGGAACAGGGGGATACAATGAGCAGTTCTTC
NA,NA,TRBJ2-1,TRBV29-1,CSVFALTGYNEQFF,TGCAGCGTTTTCGCCCTCACGGGTTACAATGAGCAGTTCTTC
NA,many,TRBJ2-5,TRBV2,CASSATANGETQYF,TGTGCCAGCAGTGCGACAGCTAATGGAGAGACCCAGTACTTC
TRBD2,many,TRBJ2-5,TRBV7-8,CASSFGKGLAANQETQYF,TGTGCCAGCAGCTTCGGAAAAGGACTAGCGGCAAACCAAGAGACCCAGTACTTC
NA,many,TRBJ1-1,TRBV24-1,CATSDTTGKPGAFF,TGTGCCACCAGTGATACTACAGGGAAACCTGGAGCTTTCTTT
NA,few,TRBJ1-2,TRBV6-1,CASSENRVVYGYTF,TGTGCCAGCAGTGAAAACAGGGTTGTCTATGGCTACACCTTC
NA,many,TRBJ2-1,TRBV12-3/TRBV12-4,CASSLATYNEQFF,TGTGCCAGCAGTTTAGCGACCTACAATGAGCAGTTCTTC
TRBD2,many,TRBJ2-5,TRBV20-1,CSATSGDQETQYF,TGCAGTGCTACTAGCGGGGACCAAGAGACCCAGTACTTC
TRBD1,many,TRBJ1-2,TRBV14,CASSQRGTGGALSSGYTF,TGTGCCAGCAGCCAACGCGGGACAGGGGGCGCCTTAAGTAGTGGCTACACCTTC
TRBD2,many,TRBJ2-7,TRBV20-1,CSARHSGRSLSEQYF,TGCAGTGCTAGACATAGCGGGAGGTCCCTAAGCGAGCAGTACTTC
NA,few,TRBJ2-1,TRBV24-1,CATSDTQGGSYNEQFF,TGTGCCACCAGTGATACCCAGGGGGGCTCCTACAATGAGCAGTTCTTC
TRBD2,NA,TRBJ2-1,TRBV19,CATAAGVAEQFF,TGTGCCACTGCAGCGGGAGTCGCTGAGCAGTTCTTC
NA,many,TRBJ2-7,TRBV2,CASLDSAGGYEQYF,TGTGCCAGCTTAGACTCGGCCGGAGGCTACGAGCAGTACTTC
TRBD1,many,TRBJ2-5,TRBV27,CASSGQDQETQYF,TGTGCCAGCAGTGGACAGGACCAAGAGACCCAGTACTTC
NA,many,TRBJ1-5,TRBV30,CAWKGGEGQPQHF,TGTGCCTGGAAAGGGGGTGAAGGTCAGCCCCAGCATTTT
TRBD2,NA,TRBJ2-5,TRBV19,CASSIYSGRMETQYF,TGTGCCAGTAGTATCTACAGCGGGAGGATGGAGACCCAGTACTTC
NA,NA,TRBJ2-3,TRBV7-2,CASGPYTDTQYF,TGTGCCAGCGGTCCCTACACAGATACGCAGTATTTT
NA,few,TRBJ1-1,TRBV5-5,CASSPLLGMDTEAFF,TGTGCCAGCAGCCCCCTTCTCGGAATGGACACTGAAGCTTTCTTT
NA,many,TRBJ1-1,TRBV20-1,CSARDRARGNTEAFF,TGCAGTGCTAGAGATCGCGCCAGGGGAAACACTGAAGCTTTCTTT
TRBD1,few,TRBJ2-2,TRBV5-1,CASSHDRARGELFF,TGCGCCAGCAGCCATGACAGGGCAAGAGGGGAGCTGTTTTTT
TRBD1,NA,TRBJ2-1,TRBV10-3,CAIKSGTGNSYNEQFF,TGTGCCATCAAATCCGGGACAGGGAACTCCTACAATGAGCAGTTCTTC
NA,many,TRBJ1-1,TRBV12-3/TRBV12-4,CASSYRTGSTEAFF,TGTGCCAGCAGTTACAGGACGGGGAGCACTGAAGCTTTCTTT
TRBD2,NA,TRBJ2-2,TRBV7-3,CASSLTYQGLAGNTWELFF,TGTGCCAGCAGCTTAACCTACCAAGGACTAGCGGGGAACACCTGGGAGCTGTTTTTT
TRBD2,many,TRBJ2-7,TRBV2,CASRSPSGSREQYF,TGTGCCAGCAGGAGTCCTAGCGGGAGTCGCGAGCAGTACTTC
NA,NA,TRBJ2-2,TRBV28,CASSLSRTGELFF,TGTGCCAGCAGTTTATCCCGAACCGGGGAGCTGTTTTTT
NA,many,TRBJ2-7,TRBV2,CASSEADVLRRYF,TGTGCCAGCAGTGAAGCAGATGTCCTAAGGAGGTACTTC
TRBD1,NA,TRBJ1-5,TRBV30,CAWKSDRDNQPQHF,TGTGCCTGGAAGTCTGACAGGGACAATCAGCCCCAGCATTTT
NA,NA,TRBJ1-2,TRBV14,CASSQEVDPTSLYGYTF,TGTGCCAGCAGCCAAGAAGTGGACCCGACTTCCCTGTATGGCTACACCTTC
NA,few,TRBJ1-5,TRBV19,CASTLPGWRNQPQHF,TGTGCCAGTACCCTGCCAGGGTGGCGGAATCAGCCCCAGCATTTT
NA,many,TRBJ1-1,TRBV6-2/TRBV6-3,CASSYGRRNTEAFF,TGTGCCAGCAGTTACGGGCGGAGGAACACTGAAGCTTTCTTT
NA,NA,TRBJ1-1,TRBV14,CASSRITGEAFF,TGTGCCAGCAGCCGAATAACAGGTGAAGCTTTCTTT
NA,NA,TRBJ1-5,TRBV6-5,CASSYYRYSNQPQHF,TGTGCCAGCAGTTACTACAGATATAGCAATCAGCCCCAGCATTTT
TRBD1,many,TRBJ1-1,TRBV5-1,CASSNRTGAGTEAFF,TGCGCCAGCAGCAACCGAACAGGGGCGGGCACTGAAGCTTTCTTT
NA,many,TRBJ2-3,TRBV3-1,CATGSTGMQYF,TGTGCCACCGGCTCGACGGGTATGCAGTATTTT
TRBD2,many,TRBJ2-7,TRBV3-1,CASSQALAGGHEQYF,TGTGCCAGCAGCCAAGCCCTAGCGGGAGGCCACGAGCAGTACTTC
NA,many,TRBJ1-6,TRBV2,CASSVLRDNSPLHF,TGTGCCAGCAGTGTGTTGAGGGATAATTCACCCCTCCACTTT
NA,many,TRBJ2-7,TRBV7-6,CASSRLASGVEQYF,TGTGCCAGCAGCAGGTTAGCCTCAGGGGTAGAGCAGTACTTC
NA,many,TRBJ2-1,TRBV20-1,CSASRVPIYNEQFF,TGCAGTGCGTCCAGGGTCCCAATATACAATGAGCAGTTCTTC
NA,few,TRBJ2-3,TRBV4-1,CASSSPGDTQYF,TGCGCCAGCAGCTCCCCTGGGGATACGCAGTATTTT
NA,NA,TRBJ1-3,TRBV9,CASSVDFSGNTMYF,TGTGCCAGCAGCGTAGATTTCTCTGGAAACACCATGTATTTT
NA,few,TRBJ1-5,TRBV15,CATTQGGPGTNQPQHF,TGTGCCACCACCCAGGGAGGGCCAGGTACGAATCAGCCCCAGCATTTT
NA,many,TRBJ2-5,TRBV20-1,CSARDRRRSPKKREETQYF,TGCAGTGCTAGAGATCGCCGGCGGAGCCCTAAAAAGCGGGAAGAGACCCAGTACTTC
NA,NA,TRBJ2-3,TRBV7-2,CASSLDVARDTQYF,TGTGCCAGCAGCTTAGACGTGGCGCGGGATACGCAGTATTTT
NA,NA,TRBJ1-4,TRBV6-1,CASSVVVEGEKLFF,TGTGCCAGCAGTGTGGTAGTTGAGGGGGAAAAACTGTTTTTT
NA,few,TRBJ2-1,TRBV20-1,CSASVNEQFF,TGCAGTGCTAGCGTCAATGAGCAGTTCTTC
TRBD2,many,TRBJ2-2,TRBV5-1,CASSQSTSGRSWDTGELFF,TGCGCCAGCAGCCAGTCCACTAGCGGGAGAAGTTGGGACACCGGGGAGCTGTTTTTT
TRBD2,many,TRBJ2-1,TRBV12-3/TRBV12-4,CASSSPSGSEQFF,TGTGCCAGCAGTTCCCCTAGCGGTAGCGAGCAGTTCTTC